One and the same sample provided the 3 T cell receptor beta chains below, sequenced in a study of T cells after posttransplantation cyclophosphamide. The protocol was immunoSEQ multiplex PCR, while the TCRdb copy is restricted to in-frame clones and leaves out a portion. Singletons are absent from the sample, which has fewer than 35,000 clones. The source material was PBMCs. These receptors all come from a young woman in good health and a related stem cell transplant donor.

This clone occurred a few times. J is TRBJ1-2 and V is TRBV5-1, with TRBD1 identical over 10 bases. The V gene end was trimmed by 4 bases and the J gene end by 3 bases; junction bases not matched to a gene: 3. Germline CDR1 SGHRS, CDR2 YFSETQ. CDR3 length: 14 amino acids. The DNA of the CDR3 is TGCGCCAGCAGCCGGGACAGGGGACACTATGGCTACACCTTC. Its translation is CASSRDRGHYGYTF.

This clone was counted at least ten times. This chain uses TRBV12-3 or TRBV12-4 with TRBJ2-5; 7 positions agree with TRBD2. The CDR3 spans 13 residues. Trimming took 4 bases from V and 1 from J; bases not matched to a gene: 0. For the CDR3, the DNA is TGTGCCAGCAGTTCGGGGGGCCAAGAGACCCAGTACTTC. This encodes CASSSGGQETQYF.

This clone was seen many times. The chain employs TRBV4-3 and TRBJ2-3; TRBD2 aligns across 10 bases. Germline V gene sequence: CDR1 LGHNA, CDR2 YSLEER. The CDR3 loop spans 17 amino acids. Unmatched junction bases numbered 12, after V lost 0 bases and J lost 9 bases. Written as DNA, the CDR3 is TGCGCCAGCAGCCAAGAAGTAGCGGGGGGTCCTATGGGGACGCAGTATTTT. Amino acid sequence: CASSQEVAGGPMGTQYF.